This T cell receptor beta chain was sequenced during a study of cytomegalovirus exposure and HLA in healthy donors. Note on this clone: Antigen specificity is unknown.

The donors were in the roughly 130-subject validation cohort; that cohort was separate from the roughly 680-subject first cohort. This CDR3 comprises 17 residues. General observations from the study: Researchers catalogued roughly 150 TCR beta chains as cytomegalovirus-associated. Cytomegalovirus status was reportedly diagnosed by the classifier with high sensitivity and specificity. TCR sequences were mostly rare, though some public TCRs occurred in many donors.

Assay: immunoSEQ multiplex PCR; the TCRdb copy retains only in-frame clones and omits some. The sample lists approximately 270,000 clones, almost 90% occurring once. This TCR was recovered from a young woman in good health and CMV-seronegative. The rearrangement joins TRBV21-1 to TRBJ1-2; TRBD1, the table's D call, lacks a check against the DNA. TRBV21-1 is a pseudogene segment. The sample comprised PBMCs. CDR3 coding DNA: TGTGCCAGCTTAAGGTGGGACAGGGGGAAGTTCGACTATGGCTACACCTTC. Translating it yields CASLRWDRGKFDYGYTF.